The rows below give T cell receptor beta chains drawn from one sample of a study of T cells in Graves' hyperthyroidism and ophthalmopathy. MiXCR was run by TCRdb on the multiplex PCR reads, yielding one entry per CDR3 protein. Here the sample spans 530,000 or so distinct CDR3 sequences, approximately 17% being singletons. Sequences were obtained from blood. These receptors originate from a woman younger than 30 with Graves' ophthalmopathy. Each CDR3 is given with its conserved first and last residue. Each record gives: clone size, V gene, J gene, D gene, CDR3 protein, CDR3 DNA. A D gene is named only where the DNA matches it firmly. For some rows the clone size is stated as once, few or many, or as a class when expanded; others skip it.

size: many; V: TRBV11-2; J: TRBJ1-1; D: -; CDR3: CASSLGVTDTEAFF; DNA: TGTGCCAGCAGCTTAGGGGTAACGGACACTGAAGCTTTCTTT
size: few; V: TRBV6-1; J: TRBJ2-2; D: -; CDR3: CASSEASRGLFF; DNA: TGTGCCAGCAGTGAAGCGTCCCGGGGGCTGTTTTTT
size: many; V: TRBV28; J: TRBJ2-3; D: TRBD1; CDR3: CASSTGTGALSTQYF; DNA: TGTGCCAGCAGTACCGGGACAGGGGCGTTGTCTACGCAGTATTTT
size: many; V: TRBV28; J: TRBJ1-5; D: TRBD1; CDR3: CASSLPTPAPGQGPLNLNQPQHF; DNA: TGTGCCAGCAGTTTACCCACCCCCGCTCCGGGACAGGGCCCTCTGAATCTTAATCAGCCCCAGCATTTT
size: -; V: TRBV24-1; J: TRBJ1-3; D: -; CDR3: CATSDSGKKTGNTIYF; DNA: TGTGCCACCAGTGATTCTGGGAAGAAGACTGGAAACACCATATATTTT
size: many; V: TRBV28; J: TRBJ1-1; D: -; CDR3: CASSLGRVLMNTEAFF; DNA: TGTGCCAGCAGTTTAGGGCGGGTCCTTATGAACACTGAAGCTTTCTTT
size: few; V: TRBV5-4; J: TRBJ2-2; D: TRBD1; CDR3: CASRTGLGTGELFF; DNA: TGTGCCAGCAGGACAGGGTTAGGGACCGGGGAGCTGTTTTTT
size: many; V: TRBV2; J: TRBJ1-6; D: -; CDR3: CASSESDRHSPLHF; DNA: TGTGCCAGCAGTGAATCTGACAGGCATTCACCCCTCCACTTT
size: many; V: TRBV12-3/TRBV12-4; J: TRBJ1-2; D: -; CDR3: CASSLGVLYGYTF; DNA: TGTGCCAGCAGCCTAGGGGTCCTCTATGGCTACACCTTC
size: many; V: TRBV20-1; J: TRBJ1-1; D: -; CDR3: CSAAGVMNTEAFF; DNA: TGCAGTGCTGCAGGGGTAATGAACACTGAAGCTTTCTTT
size: many; V: TRBV18; J: TRBJ1-1; D: -; CDR3: CASSKGPINTEAFF; DNA: TGTGCCAGCTCAAAGGGACCGATAAACACTGAAGCTTTCTTT
size: -; V: TRBV6-1; J: TRBJ1-5; D: TRBD1; CDR3: CASRRDSHSNQPQHF; DNA: TGTGCCAGCAGACGGGACAGCCATAGCAATCAGCCCCAGCATTTT
size: many; V: TRBV29-1; J: TRBJ2-5; D: TRBD1; CDR3: CSVMVDRRETQYF; DNA: TGCAGCGTTATGGTGGACAGGCGCGAGACCCAGTACTTC
size: many; V: TRBV28; J: TRBJ2-5; D: -; CDR3: CASSPDNPGETQYF; DNA: TGTGCCAGCAGTCCGGACAACCCTGGAGAGACCCAGTACTTC
size: many; V: TRBV12-3/TRBV12-4; J: TRBJ1-5; D: TRBD1; CDR3: CASSSGQGANQPQHF; DNA: TGTGCCAGCAGCTCAGGACAGGGGGCCAATCAGCCCCAGCATTTT
size: few; V: TRBV6-2/TRBV6-3; J: TRBJ2-2; D: TRBD1; CDR3: CASSSFRRGLGTGELFF; DNA: TGTGCCAGCAGTTCGTTCCGCAGGGGGCTGGGGACCGGGGAGCTGTTTTTT
size: many; V: TRBV9; J: TRBJ1-1; D: -; CDR3: CASSFSGETTEAFF; DNA: TGTGCCAGCAGCTTTTCAGGGGAAACCACTGAAGCTTTCTTT
size: many; V: TRBV18; J: TRBJ2-1; D: TRBD2; CDR3: CASSLPSGRVNNEQFF; DNA: TGTGCCAGCTCCCTCCCTAGCGGGAGGGTGAACAATGAGCAGTTCTTC
size: -; V: TRBV19; J: TRBJ1-4; D: -; CDR3: CASSFQGWPTNEKLFF; DNA: TGTGCCAGTAGTTTTCAGGGATGGCCAACTAATGAAAAACTGTTTTTT
size: many; V: TRBV20-1; J: TRBJ2-1; D: TRBD2; CDR3: CSARVAGEASYNEQFF; DNA: TGCAGTGCTAGAGTAGCGGGAGAAGCAAGCTACAATGAGCAGTTCTTC
size: few; V: TRBV27; J: TRBJ1-3; D: TRBD1; CDR3: CASRSQGYAGNTIYF; DNA: TGTGCCAGCAGGTCACAGGGGTATGCCGGAAACACCATATATTTT
size: many; V: TRBV5-1; J: TRBJ2-1; D: TRBD2; CDR3: CASSLGGSSTANEQFF; DNA: TGCGCCAGCAGCCTGGGGGGGAGCTCCACCGCCAATGAGCAGTTCTTC
size: -; V: TRBV4-2; J: TRBJ2-5; D: -; CDR3: CASSQGVELGETQYF; DNA: TGTGCCAGCAGCCAAGGGGTGGAGCTCGGGGAGACCCAGTACTTC
size: -; V: TRBV20-1; J: TRBJ1-5; D: -; CDR3: CSARELKLESSNQPQHF; DNA: TGCAGTGCTAGAGAACTCAAACTGGAGAGTAGCAATCAGCCCCAGCATTTT
size: many; V: TRBV11-2; J: TRBJ1-2; D: -; CDR3: CASSLEHAANYGYTF; DNA: TGTGCCAGCAGCTTAGAACATGCCGCTAACTATGGCTACACCTTC
size: many; V: TRBV28; J: TRBJ1-3; D: -; CDR3: CASRTKDSGNTIYF; DNA: TGTGCCAGCAGGACCAAAGACTCTGGAAACACCATATATTTT
size: many; V: TRBV18; J: TRBJ1-2; D: TRBD1; CDR3: CASSHTTGSVGYTF; DNA: TGTGCCAGCTCGCATACGACAGGGTCCGTTGGCTACACCTTC
size: -; V: TRBV7-2; J: TRBJ1-3; D: -; CDR3: CASSPRTASSGNTIYF; DNA: TGTGCCAGCAGCCCCCGGACAGCAAGCTCTGGAAACACCATATATTTT
size: many; V: TRBV20-1; J: TRBJ2-7; D: TRBD1; CDR3: CSARLPGTGHEQYF; DNA: TGCAGTGCTAGGCTCCCCGGGACAGGGCACGAGCAGTACTTC
size: many; V: TRBV7-9; J: TRBJ2-5; D: TRBD1; CDR3: CASSLSYRGLEETQYF; DNA: TGTGCCAGCAGCCTCAGTTACAGGGGGCTCGAGGAGACCCAGTACTTC
size: few; V: TRBV27; J: TRBJ2-6; D: -; CDR3: CASSLQQVSGANVLTF; DNA: TGTGCCAGCAGTCTCCAACAAGTCTCTGGGGCCAACGTCCTGACTTTC
size: few; V: TRBV9; J: TRBJ2-7; D: -; CDR3: CASQAGTNDEQYF; DNA: TGTGCCAGCCAGGCAGGGACAAACGACGAGCAGTACTTC
size: -; V: TRBV19; J: TRBJ1-2; D: -; CDR3: CASSLGIPNYGYTF; DNA: TGTGCCAGTAGTCTCGGAATTCCTAACTATGGCTACACCTTC
size: -; V: TRBV5-1; J: TRBJ2-3; D: TRBD2; CDR3: CASSLAGPGGGLSDTQYF; DNA: TGCGCCAGCAGCTTGGCCGGGCCCGGCGGGGGGTTATCCGATACGCAGTATTTT
size: few; V: TRBV19; J: TRBJ2-1; D: -; CDR3: CASSIGRGTGQFF; DNA: TGTGCCAGTAGTATAGGACGCGGGACCGGGCAGTTCTTC
size: many; V: TRBV12-3/TRBV12-4; J: TRBJ2-3; D: TRBD1; CDR3: CASSPRFLDRDTDTQYF; DNA: TGTGCCAGCAGTCCGAGATTCTTGGACAGGGACACAGATACGCAGTATTTT
size: -; V: TRBV6-1; J: TRBJ2-7; D: TRBD1; CDR3: CASSYLGQGGEQYF; DNA: TGTGCCAGCAGTTACCTAGGACAGGGAGGCGAGCAGTACTTC
size: many; V: TRBV28; J: TRBJ2-5; D: -; CDR3: CASSDPGLRGGETQYF; DNA: TGTGCCAGCAGCGACCCGGGCCTGAGGGGGGGAGAGACCCAGTACTTC
size: many; V: TRBV6-1; J: TRBJ1-4; D: TRBD1; CDR3: CASSEQGAGNQKLFF; DNA: TGTGCCAGCAGTGAGCAGGGGGCGGGTAATCAAAAACTGTTTTTT
size: few; V: TRBV5-1; J: TRBJ1-2; D: -; CDR3: CARSPPLSGYTF; DNA: TGCGCCCGGAGCCCGCCCCTCAGCGGCTACACCTTC
size: many; V: TRBV28; J: TRBJ1-2; D: TRBD1; CDR3: CASRDRGANYGYTF; DNA: TGTGCCAGCAGAGACAGGGGGGCCAACTATGGCTACACCTTC
size: many; V: TRBV6-2/TRBV6-3; J: TRBJ1-5; D: -; CDR3: CASSYHRELSNQPQHF; DNA: TGTGCCAGCAGCTACCATCGTGAGCTGAGCAATCAGCCCCAGCATTTT
size: -; V: TRBV7-7; J: TRBJ2-3; D: -; CDR3: CASSLGLGTSSELDTQYF; DNA: TGTGCTAGCAGCTTGGGGCTAGGGACCTCGTCGGAGCTAGATACGCAGTATTTT
size: -; V: TRBV29-1; J: TRBJ2-3; D: TRBD2; CDR3: CSVSGGYTDTQYF; DNA: TGCAGCGTTAGCGGGGGTTACACAGATACGCAGTATTTT
size: many; V: TRBV18; J: TRBJ2-3; D: -; CDR3: CASSPGPGGSSTDTQYF; DNA: TGTGCCAGCTCACCAGGTCCGGGGGGCTCCTCCACAGATACGCAGTATTTT
size: -; V: TRBV9; J: TRBJ2-3; D: -; CDR3: CASSVTPTTSTDTQYF; DNA: TGTGCCAGCAGCGTCACTCCCACGACATCAACAGATACGCAGTATTTT
size: -; V: TRBV6-1; J: TRBJ1-2; D: -; CDR3: CASKRGDNYGYTF; DNA: TGTGCCAGCAAAAGAGGCGATAACTATGGCTACACCTTC
size: many; V: TRBV7-9; J: TRBJ1-2; D: TRBD1; CDR3: CASSLETGGNGYTF; DNA: TGTGCCAGCAGCTTAGAGACAGGGGGGAATGGCTACACCTTC
size: many; V: TRBV2; J: TRBJ1-3; D: -; CDR3: CASSAFTGGRNTIYF; DNA: TGTGCCAGCAGCGCCTTTACTGGAGGTCGGAACACCATATATTTT
size: many; V: TRBV27; J: TRBJ1-2; D: TRBD1; CDR3: CASSLLGTGTGGYTF; DNA: TGTGCCAGCAGTCTACTCGGGACAGGCACCGGGGGCTACACCTTC
size: few; V: TRBV6-2/TRBV6-3; J: TRBJ2-1; D: TRBD2; CDR3: CASSYGGLATYNEQFF; DNA: TGTGCCAGCAGTTACGGGGGACTAGCGACATACAATGAGCAGTTCTTC
size: many; V: TRBV11-2; J: TRBJ1-6; D: -; CDR3: CASSLDVNSPLHF; DNA: TGTGCCAGCAGCTTAGATGTGAATTCACCCCTCCACTTT
size: many; V: TRBV30; J: TRBJ2-1; D: -; CDR3: CAWKYSQSNEQFF; DNA: TGTGCCTGGAAGTACTCCCAAAGCAATGAGCAGTTCTTC
size: -; V: TRBV29-1; J: TRBJ1-1; D: -; CDR3: CSVEHQGFEAFF; DNA: TGCAGCGTTGAACACCAGGGTTTTGAAGCTTTCTTT
size: -; V: TRBV20-1; J: TRBJ1-5; D: -; CDR3: CSAASGIGNQPQHF; DNA: TGCAGTGCAGCCTCCGGGATAGGCAATCAGCCCCAGCATTTT
size: many; V: TRBV6-1; J: TRBJ2-3; D: -; CDR3: CASVGSRSTDTQYF; DNA: TGTGCCAGCGTGGGATCGAGAAGCACAGATACGCAGTATTTT
size: -; V: TRBV5-5; J: TRBJ2-7; D: -; CDR3: CASSSVAGTYEQYF; DNA: TGCGCCAGCAGCTCGGTGGCAGGCACCTACGAGCAGTACTTC